These 20 T cell receptor beta chains originate from one sample sequenced in a study of blood T cell repertoires in COVID-19. The protocol was immunoSEQ multiplex PCR, while the TCRdb copy is restricted to in-frame clones and leaves out a portion. Among about 59,000 clones listed, about 93% were seen once. The specimen was peripheral blood. Receptor source: a man at least 80 years old with acute or convalescent COVID-19.

The chain's CDR3 is CASSSSTGRYNEQFF. CDR3 bases: TGTGCCAGTAGTAGTTCGACAGGGAGATACAATGAGCAGTTCTTC. The chain couples TRBV19 to TRBJ2-1; 7 positions agree with TRBD1. Germline CDR1 LNHDA, CDR2 SQIVND (reference sequence). V lost 4 bases, J lost 4 bases, and 7 bases stayed unmatched. CDR3 length: 15 residues.

This CDR3 reads CASILARGVYPDTQYF. The CDR3 DNA reads TGTGCCAGCATCTTAGCCAGGGGAGTATACCCAGATACGCAGTATTTT. The genes are TRBV6-6 and TRBJ2-3; D is perhaps TRBD1 (6 bases). The V gene lost 7 bases and the J gene lost 4 bases, with 21 bases spanning the gap. This CDR3 comprises 16 residues. Germline V gives CDR1 MNHNY, CDR2 SVGAGI (reference sequence).

V and J are TRBV5-4 and TRBJ1-2; 8 bases map to TRBD1. Germline V gene data show CDR1 as SGHNT and CDR2 as YYREEE (reference sequence). Trimming cost V 4 bases and J 8 bases; bases outside gene matches: 13. This CDR3 has 15 residues. The CDR3 DNA sequence: TGTGCCAGCAGCGATATCGGACAGGGTGGCCCCGGCTACACCTTC. Translated: CASSDIGQGGPGYTF.

The chain joins TRBV7-9 to TRBJ1-1, with D possibly matching TRBD1 (6 bases). V was cut by 1 base and J by 1 base, with 10 bases left in between. This CDR3 comprises 15 residues. In germline, CDR1 is SEHNR, CDR2 FQNEAQ (reference sequence). CDR3 in DNA: TGTGCCAGCAGCTTAGGCGGGGGCCGGAACACTGAAGCTTTCTTT. Translating gives CASSLGGGRNTEAFF.

The chain couples TRBV7-2 to TRBJ1-1; possibly TRBD1 for D (5 bases). Trimming took 0 bases from V and 4 from J, leaving 9 bases between them. CDR3 size: 14 residues. In germline, CDR1 is SGHTA, CDR2 FQGNSA. In nucleotides, the CDR3 is TGTGCCAGCAGCTTAGCATTCCAGGGCACTGAAGCTTTCTTT. Protein sequence: CASSLAFQGTEAFF.

This chain joins TRBV12-3 or TRBV12-4 and TRBJ1-4; D gene unclear. The CDR3 spans 13 residues. Trimming removed 4 bases at V and 8 bases at J, with 11 bases between. The CDR3 is CASSSLNGEKLFF. DNA for the CDR3: TGTGCCAGCAGTTCCCTGAATGGCGAAAAACTGTTTTTT.

The chain employs TRBV5-1 and TRBJ2-5, with 7 bases identical to TRBD1. This CDR3 is 13 amino acids long. CDR1 is SGHRS, CDR2 YFSETQ, per germline. J was trimmed by 5 bases and V by 1 base; bases with no gene match: 2. The CDR3 sequence is CASSLTGVETQYF. As DNA, the CDR3 is TGCGCCAGCAGCTTGACAGGGGTGGAGACCCAGTACTTC.

This chain links TRBV21-1 with TRBJ1-6. TRBV21-1 is an annotated pseudogene. The length of the CDR3 is 16 residues. The CDR3 protein is CASSRRAAHMDSPLHF. CDR3 DNA: TGTGCCAGCAGCCGGAGGGCAGCCCATATGGATTCACCCCTCCACTTT.

The chain employs TRBV6-5 and TRBJ2-7, with TRBD2 matching over 9 bases. V dropped 6 bases and J dropped 0; count of bases not matched to a gene: 3. In germline, CDR1 is MNHEY, CDR2 SVGAGI. This CDR3 has 14 residues. CDR3 protein: CASSRLAASYEQYF. The CDR3 DNA reads as TGTGCCAGCAGCCGACTAGCGGCCTCCTACGAGCAGTACTTC.

The chain is built from TRBV11-2 and TRBJ2-1, with 9 nucleotides matching TRBD2. Germline loops: CDR1 SGHAT, CDR2 FQNNGV. The CDR3 is made up of 17 amino acids. V lost 1 base to trimming and J lost 6 bases; unmatched junction nucleotides: 10. CDR3 DNA: TGTGCCAGCAGCTTAGGAGTGTCAGCGGGGGGACCCAATGAGCAGTTCTTC. Translation gives CASSLGVSAGGPNEQFF.

V is TRBV2 and J is TRBJ2-5, with TRBD1 matching 7 bases. Germline loops: CDR1 SNHLY, CDR2 FYNNEI. V shed 6 bases and J 1 base; nucleotides not matched to a gene: 5. This CDR3 has 14 residues. As DNA, the CDR3 is TGTGCCAGCAGAACAGGGGCGGCCCAAGAGACCCAGTACTTC. Translated: CASRTGAAQETQYF.

V gene TRBV7-9 combines with J gene TRBJ1-3; D not certain. V was pared by 5 bases and J by 3 bases, with 8 bases between. The CDR3 runs 13 residues. Germline V gene lookup returns CDR1 SEHNR and CDR2 FQNEAQ (reference sequence). In DNA, the CDR3 is TGTGCCAGCAGCGCGAACAGTGGAAACACCATATATTTT. Translated: CASSANSGNTIYF.

The gene calls are TRBV18 and TRBJ2-7; TRBD2 matches at 8 bases. The CDR3 has 14 amino acids. The ends lost 4 bases at V and 1 base at J; junction bases unmatched: 3. Germline CDR1 and CDR2: KGHSH and LQKENI. The CDR3 protein is CASSLGGGSYEQYF. The CDR3 DNA is TGTGCCAGCTCACTGGGCGGGGGGTCCTACGAGCAGTACTTC. Supplemented by reference TRBV18 and TRBJ2-7, the full variable domain reads NAGVMQNPRHLVRRRGQEARLRCSPMKGHSHVYWYRQLPEEGLKFMVYLQKENIIDESGMPKERFSAEFPKEGPSILRIQQVVRGDSAAYFCASSLGGGSYEQYFGPGTRLTVT.

This clone was seen more than once but under ten times. The V gene is TRBV10-3, the J gene TRBJ2-7; 7 nucleotides line up with TRBD2. The germline V gene encodes CDR1 ENHRY and CDR2 SYGVKD. This CDR3 spans 13 amino acids. With 2 bases clipped from V and 9 bases from J, the junction kept 7 bases outside the gene matches. CDR3 region: CAISEASGTGQYF. The CDR3 region has the DNA TGTGCCATCAGTGAGGCTAGCGGAACGGGGCAGTACTTC.

V and J are TRBV19 and TRBJ2-2, with D tentatively TRBD2 (5 bases). CDR3 length: 15 amino acids. V was pared by 6 bases and J by 7 bases, with 18 bases between. The germline V gene has CDR1 LNHDA and CDR2 SQIVND (reference sequence). The CDR3 bases are TGTGCCAGTAGCCTAGACTTGACCGAGGGCGGGGAGCTGTTTTTT. Translated: CASSLDLTEGGELFF.

V is TRBV23-1 and J is TRBJ2-7, with 8 bases that match TRBD1. TRBV23-1 is annotated as an ORF whose role is uncertain. Unmatched junction bases numbered 8, after V lost 2 bases and J lost 5 bases. The CDR3 has 15 amino acids. The CDR3 region has the DNA TGCGCCAGCAGTCAACGGACAGGGTTTCGGAACGAGCAGTACTTC. The encoded protein is CASSQRTGFRNEQYF.

This rearrangement joins TRBV12-3 or TRBV12-4 to TRBJ1-2, with a weak D call TRBD1 (6 bases). The CDR3 is 13 amino acids. V shed 6 bases and J shed 9 bases, with 17 bases lying between them. The CDR3 DNA reads TGTGCCAGCAGCCTAAACAGGGATTCCCGCTACACCTTC. Its translation is CASSLNRDSRYTF.

V gene TRBV15 combines with J gene TRBJ2-7; 10 nucleotides align to TRBD1. The J segment lost 5 bases and the V segment lost 0 bases, leaving 4 bases of the junction unmatched. The length of the CDR3 is 15 residues. Germline CDR1 is LNHNV and CDR2 is YYDKDF (reference sequence). CDR3 bases: TGTGCCACCAGCAGAGATATTGGGACAGGGGACGAGCAGTACTTC. Its translation is CATSRDIGTGDEQYF.

This clone was seen once. The rearrangement joins TRBV4-1 to TRBJ2-3; 9 bases match TRBD2. V shed 5 bases and J 5 bases; nucleotides not matched to a gene: 11. The CDR3 is made up of 16 amino acids. The germline V gene has CDR1 MGHRA and CDR2 YSYEKL. The CDR3 protein is CASSSQQREVGDTQYF. CDR3 DNA: TGCGCCAGCAGCTCCCAACAGCGGGAGGTAGGAGATACGCAGTATTTT.

The gene calls are TRBV3-1 (or the pseudogene TRBV3-2) and TRBJ2-3, with 8 nucleotides matching TRBD1. The CDR3 totals 15 residues. V trimming: 4 bases; J trimming: 0 bases; junction bases outside the gene matches: 3. CDR1 LGHDT and CDR2 YNNKEL come from the germline V gene (reference sequence). Here the CDR3 DNA reads TGTGCCAGCAGCCCCCGACAGGGGAGCACAGATACGCAGTATTTT. Its protein product is CASSPRQGSTDTQYF.